These 3 T cell receptor beta chains share one sample of origin, sequenced in a study of long-term antiretroviral therapy in people with HIV. At the survey level, the v3.0 immunoSEQ assay was run. Assay used: immunoSEQ multiplex PCR; TCRdb lists only in-frame clones, some missing. The sample shows about 33,000 clones, about three quarters of them seen only once. The source material was unsorted PBMCs, sampled 2 years after starting antiretroviral therapy. The receptor set was obtained from a woman between 50 and 59 years old with HIV.

This clone was seen once. The chain uses TRBV5-1 and TRBJ2-3; 8 nucleotides agree with TRBD2. J was trimmed by 2 bases and V by 4 bases; bases with no gene match: 15. CDR3 length: 18 residues. In germline, CDR1 is SGHRS, CDR2 YFSETQ. The CDR3 is CASSRNPIAGITTDTQYF. In DNA form, the CDR3 reads TGCGCCAGCAGCCGCAACCCGATAGCGGGGATAACCACAGATACGCAGTATTTT.

This clone was observed a few times. The genes are TRBV7-3 and TRBJ2-3; 8 bases agree with TRBD2. Germline CDR1 SGHTA, CDR2 FQGTGA. The CDR3 length is 16 residues. Losses at the gene ends were 1 base for V and 2 bases for J; bases not matched to a gene: 5. The CDR3 here is CASSLRHGGATDTQYF. In DNA, the CDR3 is TGTGCCAGCAGCTTAAGGCACGGGGGGGCCACAGATACGCAGTATTTT.

The V and J genes are TRBV5-8 and TRBJ1-5; TRBD1 aligns across 7 bases. Germline CDR1 is SGHTS and CDR2 is YDEGEE. V dropped 3 bases and J dropped 1; count of bases not matched to a gene: 7. This CDR3 spans 16 amino acids. The CDR3 here is CASSSRQGISNQPQHF. The DNA of the CDR3 is TGTGCCAGCAGCTCAAGACAGGGTATAAGCAATCAGCCCCAGCATTTT.